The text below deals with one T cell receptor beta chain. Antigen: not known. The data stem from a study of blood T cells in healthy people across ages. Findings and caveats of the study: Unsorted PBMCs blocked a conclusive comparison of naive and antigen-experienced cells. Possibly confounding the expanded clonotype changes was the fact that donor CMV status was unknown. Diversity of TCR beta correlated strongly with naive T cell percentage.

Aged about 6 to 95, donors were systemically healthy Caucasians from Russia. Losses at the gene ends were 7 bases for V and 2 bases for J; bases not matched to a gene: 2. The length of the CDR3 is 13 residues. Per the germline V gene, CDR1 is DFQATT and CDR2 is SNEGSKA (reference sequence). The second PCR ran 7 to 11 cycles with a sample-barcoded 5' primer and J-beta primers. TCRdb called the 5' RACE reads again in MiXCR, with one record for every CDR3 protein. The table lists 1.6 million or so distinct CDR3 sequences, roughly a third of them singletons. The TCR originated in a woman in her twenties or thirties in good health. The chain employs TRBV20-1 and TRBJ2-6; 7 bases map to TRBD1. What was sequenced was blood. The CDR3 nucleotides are TGCAGTGTAGACAGGGCTGGGGCCAACGTCCTGACTTTC. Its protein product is CSVDRAGANVLTF.